A selection of T cell receptor beta chains follows, all from one sample in a study of regulatory dendritic cells for organ transplantation. No antigen has been assigned to these receptors. Some clones are missing from TCRdb's copy, which holds only in-frame ones; the method was immunoSEQ multiplex PCR. In the table there are 3,500 to 4,500 clones, roughly 60% of which are singletons. Sequenced sample: memory CD8+ T cells from blood cultured with regulatory dendritic cells. The receptor source for this set is a human donor in good health. Each CDR3 is given with its conserved first and last residue. A D gene is named only where the DNA matches it firmly. Size is stated for part of the rows, as once, few or many counts, or as a class when the clone is expanded.

>.|TRBV4-3|TRBJ1-1|.
TGCGCCAGCAGCCAAGGCCCCCCGGGATCCCAAGCTTTCTTT
CASSQGPPGSQAFF
>.|TRBV7-2|TRBJ2-2|once
.
CASSFTPGSCFF
>.|TRBV7-9|TRBJ2-7|.
TGTGCCAGCAGCTTAGAGTCGGCGGGGGAGCAGTACTTC
CASSLESAGEQYF
>.|TRBV6-6|TRBJ1-2|.
TGTGCCAGCAGTTATGGGACACGGACGGGCTATGGCTACACCTTC
CASSYGTRTGYGYTF
>.|TRBV28|TRBJ1-4|.
TGTGCCAGCAGTTGGACAGATGAAAAACTGTTTTTT
CASSWTDEKLFF
>.|TRBV7-2|TRBJ2-7|.
TGTGCCAGCAGCTTAGATACAGGGTTCTACGAGCAGTACTTC
CASSLDTGFYEQYF
>.|TRBV13|TRBJ1-5|.
TGTGCCAGCAGCTTAGGCGGTACGGGACAGCCCCAGCATTTT
CASSLGGTGQPQHF
>.|TRBV5-4|TRBJ2-3|.
TGTGCCAGCAGCCAAGATATGCGGGGAACAGATACGCAGTATTTT
CASSQDMRGTDTQYF
>TRBD1|TRBV5-6|TRBJ2-4|.
TGTGCCAGCAGCTTGGAATGGGACAGGGGACACATTCAGTACTTC
CASSLEWDRGHIQYF
>TRBD1|TRBV6-5|TRBJ1-2|.
TGTGCCAGCAGTCCGGGACAGGGATTGTGGTATGGCTACACCTTC
CASSPGQGLWYGYTF
>.|TRBV6-5|TRBJ1-1|.
TGTGCCAGCAGGGCCAGGGGCTGGAGAACTGAAGCTTTCTTT
CASRARGWRTEAFF
>.|TRBV4-1|TRBJ2-7|once
TGCGCCAGCAGCCCGCAAATAACAGGGCGCGAGCAGTACTTC
CASSPQITGREQYF
>TRBD1|TRBV7-9|TRBJ2-2|.
TGTGCCAGCAGCCCAGGGGGCGCTTATGGCGGGGAGCTGTTTTTT
CASSPGGAYGGELFF
>.|TRBV11-3|TRBJ1-6|.
TGTGCCAGCAGCTTAGGGCGGCTAAGCTCCTATAATTCACCCCTCCACTTT
CASSLGRLSSYNSPLHF
>TRBD1|TRBV4-1|TRBJ2-5|.
TGCGCCAGCAGCCAATTGACAGGGGAGACCCAGTACTTC
CASSQLTGETQYF
>TRBD2|TRBV25-1|TRBJ2-3|.
TGTGCCAGCAGTGAAGCTGTCGGGGGGGCCGGAGATATGCAGTATTTT
CASSEAVGGAGDMQYF
>.|TRBV4-2|TRBJ2-3|.
TGTGCCAGCAGCCAAGATTCCAGGGGCACAGATACGCAGTATTTT
CASSQDSRGTDTQYF
>.|TRBV5-3|TRBJ2-7|.
TGTGCCAGAACCGTGACGGGGTCCACCTACGAGCAGTACTTC
CARTVTGSTYEQYF
>.|TRBV4-3|TRBJ2-7|.
TGCGCCAGCAGCCAGGGGTACCCGGGAACCCCGCCCTACGAGCAGTACTTC
CASSQGYPGTPPYEQYF